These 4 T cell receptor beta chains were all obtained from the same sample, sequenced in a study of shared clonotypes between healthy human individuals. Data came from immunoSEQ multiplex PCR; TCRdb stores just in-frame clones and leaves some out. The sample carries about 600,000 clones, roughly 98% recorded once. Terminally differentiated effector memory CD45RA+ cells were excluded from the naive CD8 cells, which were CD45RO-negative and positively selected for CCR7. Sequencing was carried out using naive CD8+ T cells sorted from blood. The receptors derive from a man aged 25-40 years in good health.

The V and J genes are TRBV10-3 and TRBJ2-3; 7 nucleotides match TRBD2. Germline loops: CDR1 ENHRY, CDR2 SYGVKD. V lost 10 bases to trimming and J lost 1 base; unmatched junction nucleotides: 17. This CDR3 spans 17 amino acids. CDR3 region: CATPGLREMQGTDTQYF. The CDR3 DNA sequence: TGTGCCACGCCGGGTTTGCGGGAGATGCAGGGCACAGATACGCAGTATTTT.

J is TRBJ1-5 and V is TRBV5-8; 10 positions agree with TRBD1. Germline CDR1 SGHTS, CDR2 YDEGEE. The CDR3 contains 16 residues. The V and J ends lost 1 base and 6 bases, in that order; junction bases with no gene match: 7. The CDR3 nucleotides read TGTGCCAGCAGCTTGTGGGACAGGGGCGGGAGTCAGCCCCAGCATTTT. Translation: CASSLWDRGGSQPQHF.

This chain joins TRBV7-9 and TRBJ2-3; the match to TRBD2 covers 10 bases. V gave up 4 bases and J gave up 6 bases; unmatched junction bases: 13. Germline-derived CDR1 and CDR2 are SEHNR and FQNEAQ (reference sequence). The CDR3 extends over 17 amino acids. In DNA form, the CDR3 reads TGTGCCAGCAGCTCCAACCCGCTAGCGGGGGAGGGCGATACGCAGTATTTT. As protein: CASSSNPLAGEGDTQYF.

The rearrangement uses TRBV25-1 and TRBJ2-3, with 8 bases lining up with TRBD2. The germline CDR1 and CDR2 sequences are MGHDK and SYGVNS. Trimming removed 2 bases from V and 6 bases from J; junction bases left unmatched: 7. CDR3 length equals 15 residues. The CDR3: CASSEGSGRADTQYF. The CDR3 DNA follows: TGTGCCAGCAGTGAAGGCAGCGGGAGAGCCGATACGCAGTATTTT. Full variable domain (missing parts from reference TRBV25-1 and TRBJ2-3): EADIYQTPRYLVIGTGKKITLECSQTMGHDKMYWYQQDPGMELHLIHYSYGVNSTEKGDLSSESTVSRIRTEHFPLTLESARPSHTSQYLCASSEGSGRADTQYFGPGTRLTVL.